The 27 T cell receptor beta chains reported below all come from one sample, sequenced in a study of immune characterization of retroperitoneal liposarcoma. TCRdb re-analysed the PCR reads in MiXCR, keeping a single row per CDR3 protein. The sample has approximately 9,600 distinct CDR3 sequences, 25% to 30% seen once. The sample comprised tumor tissue. Receptors were obtained from a male donor with retroperitoneal liposarcoma.

Turning to this clonotype: This may come from a read error, since a much larger clone is one base off. The CDR3 end shows no conserved phenylalanine or tryptophan, and so a read error is likely. The rearrangement uses TRBV11-3 and TRBJ2-5, with 8 bases matching TRBD2. The closer fit of TRBJ2-1 to the DNA end suggests the J call may be wrong. There are 15 residues in the CDR3. Germline V gene data show CDR1 as SGHNT and CDR2 as YENEEA. In nucleotides, the CDR3 is TGTGCCAGCAGCTCACCGGGGGGGCTCACGGGCGAGCAGTTCTCC. Protein: CASSSPGGLTGEQFS.

There are many counts of this clonotype. The genes are TRBV6-1 and TRBJ2-3; D remains ambiguous. CDR1 MNHNS and CDR2 SASEGT come from the germline V gene. The CDR3 totals 13 residues. Trimming shortened V by 6 bases and J by 6 bases, and 13 bases separated the two germline ends. The CDR3: CASRAVSFDTQYF. The CDR3 DNA sequence: TGTGCCAGCAGGGCGGTTAGTTTTGATACGCAGTATTTT.

This clonotype was picked up many times. The chain combines TRBV12-3 or TRBV12-4 with TRBJ2-7, with 9 bases lining up with TRBD2. The V and J ends lost 5 bases and 3 bases, in that order; junction bases with no gene match: 5. The CDR3 is made up of 14 amino acids. Written as DNA, the CDR3 is TGTGCCAGCAGTCGGACTAGCGCGGACTACGAGCAGTACTTC. It specifies CASSRTSADYEQYF.

The chain employs TRBV11-1 and TRBJ2-5; maybe TRBD1 (5 bases). There are 13 residues in the CDR3. Germline-derived CDR1 and CDR2 are SGHAT and FQDESV (reference sequence). V shed 5 bases and J shed 4 bases, with 11 bases lying between them. CDR3 bases: TGTGCCAGCAGCCCGGACACTTTAGAGACCCAGTACTTC. This translates into CASSPDTLETQYF.

The table lists this clonotype with many counts. The chain uses TRBV7-6 and TRBJ2-1; D call uncertain. Matching the DNA end better, TRBJ2-7 makes the J call doubtful. The germline V gene encodes CDR1 SGHVS and CDR2 FNYEAQ. The CDR3 runs to 12 residues. CDR3 DNA sequence: TGTGCCAGCAGTTCCGCTTACAATGAGCAGTACTTC. Protein product: CASSSAYNEQYF.

This clonotype has only a few counts. This rearrangement joins TRBV6-6 to TRBJ2-2, with TRBD2 matching over 10 bases. CDR3 length: 17 residues. Germline CDR1 MNHNY, CDR2 SVGAGI (reference sequence). V shed 0 bases, J shed 6 bases, and the junction held 7 bases outside the gene matches. The CDR3 DNA follows: TGTGCCAGCAGTTACTCCCCTAGCGGGAGAGGGGCCGGGGAGCTGTTTTTT. This translates into CASSYSPSGRGAGELFF.

Relative to its sample, this clonotype is medium-sized. The gene calls are TRBV6-6 and TRBJ2-7; D uncertain. CDR3 length equals 13 residues. Germline V gives CDR1 MNHNY, CDR2 SVGAGI (reference sequence). Between the trimmed V and J ends, which lost 0 bases and 3 bases, there was a span of 6 bases. DNA for the CDR3: TGTGCCAGCAGTTACTCACCAAGCTACGAGCAGTACTTC. This encodes CASSYSPSYEQYF.

This clonotype appeared once. The genes are TRBV5-1 and TRBJ2-1; TRBD2 aligns across 8 bases. Germline CDR1 is SGHRS and CDR2 is YFSETQ. Unmatched junction bases numbered 14, after V lost 4 bases and J lost 5 bases. This CDR3 contains 17 residues. The CDR3 sequence: CASSQTGGGGPHNEQFF. CDR3 sequence (DNA): TGCGCCAGCAGCCAGACTGGAGGCGGGGGGCCCCACAATGAGCAGTTCTTC.

The CDR3: CASSDRSYEQFF. The CDR3 coding sequence is TGTGCCAGCAGTGACAGGTCCTACGAGCAGTTCTTC. The genes are TRBV12-3 or TRBV12-4 and TRBJ2-1, with D possibly matching TRBD1 (6 bases). V was cut by 5 bases and J by 10 bases, with 12 bases left in between. CDR3 length: 12 amino acids.

Turning to this clonotype: This CDR3 is missing its conserved last phenylalanine or tryptophan, likely due to a read error. The DNA is omitted, as the CDR3 cannot be located on it reliably, and the CDR3 follows TCRdb's listing. The V call is TRBV6-9, the J call TRBJ2-6; the D call in the table, TRBD1, was not verified against the DNA. Per the germline V gene, CDR1 is MNHGY and CDR2 is SVAAGI. Both ends counted, the CDR3 spans 14 residues. The CDR3 protein is CASSLVGNEQYFGA.

V gene TRBV7-9 combines with J gene TRBJ2-1; D call uncertain. The CDR3 covers 17 residues. Trimming pared 4 bases from V and 2 bases from J, leaving 18 bases between. Germline V gene sequence: CDR1 SEHNR, CDR2 FQNEAQ (reference sequence). The CDR3 is CASSYELGISPYNEQFF. Here the CDR3 DNA reads TGTGCCAGCAGCTACGAACTGGGAATATCTCCCTACAATGAGCAGTTCTTC.

V gene TRBV12-3 or TRBV12-4 combines with J gene TRBJ2-4; TRBD1 agrees at 9 bases. CDR3 length: 14 residues. The J segment lost 13 bases and the V segment lost 4 bases, leaving 11 bases of the junction unmatched. CDR3 DNA sequence: TGTGCCAGCAGTTCCCGACAGGGGGTCAATGAGCAGTACTTC. Translation gives CASSSRQGVNEQYF.

This clonotype was detected ten times or more. This sequence joins TRBV6-1 and TRBJ2-7; TRBD1 agrees at 8 bases. Germline CDR1 reads MNHNS; CDR2 reads SASEGT. The CDR3 extends over 14 amino acids. The trim removed 2 bases at V and 6 bases at J, leaving 6 bases unmatched. CDR3 sequence reads: CASSEYNRGSEQYF. The CDR3 nucleotides are TGTGCCAGCAGTGAATACAACAGGGGGTCCGAGCAGTACTTC.

This clonotype was found a few times. The CDR3 coding sequence is TGTGCCAGCAGCTTCTCCTTCAGCGGGGCCCAAGAGACCCAGTACTTC. Protein: CASSFSFSGAQETQYF. The genes are TRBV7-8 and TRBJ2-5; TRBD2 matches at 7 bases. The CDR3 has 16 residues. CDR1 and CDR2 from the germline V gene are SGHVS and FQNEAQ. V lost 3 bases to trimming and J lost 1 base; unmatched junction nucleotides: 8.

The chain links TRBV12-3 or TRBV12-4 to TRBJ2-1; 9 bases line up with TRBD1. The CDR3 totals 15 residues. The V gene end was trimmed by 5 bases and the J gene end by 10 bases; junction bases not matched to a gene: 12. This CDR3 reads CASSATGTGYHEQFF. The CDR3 region has the DNA TGTGCCAGCAGTGCAACCGGGACAGGGTACCACGAGCAGTTCTTC.

This chain joins TRBV12-3 or TRBV12-4 and TRBJ2-2, with TRBD1 matching over 9 bases. The CDR3 sequence is 16 residues long. V shed 6 bases and J 6 bases; nucleotides not matched to a gene: 11. The CDR3 spells CASRDGGQGRAGELFF. Here the CDR3 DNA reads TGTGCCAGCAGGGACGGGGGACAGGGAAGGGCCGGGGAGCTGTTTTTT.

The chain is built from TRBV11-1 and TRBJ2-1; 8 nucleotides align to TRBD2. The DNA end lines up better with TRBJ2-7; the J call may be wrong. The CDR3 runs 14 residues. Germline V gene sequence: CDR1 SGHAT, CDR2 FQDESV (reference sequence). The CDR3 coding sequence is TGTGCCAGCAGCCGGACTAGCAGAACCTACGAGCAGTACTTC. As protein: CASSRTSRTYEQYF.

This clonotype was picked up one time. Its ends do not fully match the called genes, so a read error is possible. The chain recombines TRBV5-3 with TRBJ1-2; unclear D gene. TRBV5-3 is an open reading frame, and its role is uncertain. This CDR3 contains 12 residues. The CDR3 protein is CASSSVGSGYTF. The CDR3 nucleotides are TGTGCCAGCAGCTCCGTTGGGAGCGGCTACACCTTC.

This rearrangement joins TRBV11-2 to TRBJ1-5; D unclear. The CDR3 sequence is 13 residues long. V lost 5 bases and J 7 bases, leaving 12 bases between the germline ends. Germline assignment: CDR1 SGHAT and CDR2 FQNNGV. CDR3 protein: CASSISVRQPQHF. The CDR3 region has the DNA TGTGCCAGCAGCATCTCAGTCAGGCAGCCCCAGCATTTT.

This chain links TRBV6-1 with TRBJ2-1, with 8 bases fitting TRBD1. The end of the DNA aligns better with TRBJ2-7, so the J call may be wrong. The germline CDR1 and CDR2 sequences are MNHNS and SASEGT. The CDR3 is made up of 15 amino acids. CDR3 loop: CASSSTGGPYNEQYF. DNA for the CDR3: TGTGCCAGCAGTTCCACAGGGGGTCCCTACAATGAGCAGTACTTC.

This clonotype was seen a single time. V usage is TRBV6-1 and J usage is TRBJ2-3, with a weak D call TRBD1 (5 bases). Germline-derived CDR1 and CDR2 are MNHNS and SASEGT. The CDR3 runs to 14 residues. Deletions cut 4 bases from V and 2 bases from J, with 10 bases between. CDR3 bases: TGTGCCAGCAGTGCTGACAGCTTCACAGATACGCAGTATTTT. This translates into CASSADSFTDTQYF.

Judged by abundance, this clonotype is medium-sized (0.01 to 0.1%). The rearrangement joins TRBV7-2 to TRBJ2-1; TRBD2 might be the D (5 bases). V was cut by 1 base and J by 13 bases, with 17 bases left in between. This CDR3 spans 14 amino acids. Germline lookup yields CDR1 SGHTA and CDR2 FQGNSA. The CDR3 nucleotides read TGTGCCAGCAGCTTAGTTGACTACCAAGAGACCCAGTTCTTC. It encodes CASSLVDYQETQFF.

The genes are TRBV7-6 and TRBJ2-2; D is perhaps TRBD2 (6 bases). The germline V gene encodes CDR1 SGHVS and CDR2 FNYEAQ. CDR3 length equals 16 residues. Trimming stripped 3 bases from V and 3 bases from J, with 14 bases between. The DNA for the CDR3 is TGTGCCAGCAGCTTGTGGGGACTGACCGACACCGGGGAGCTGTTTTTT. Translating gives CASSLWGLTDTGELFF. Combining the CDR3 with reference TRBV7-6 and TRBJ2-2 gives the whole variable domain GAGVSQSPRYKVTKRGQDVALRCDPISGHVSLYWYRQALGQGPEFLTYFNYEAQQDKSGLPNDRFSAERPEGSISTLTIQRTEQRDSAMYRCASSLWGLTDTGELFFGEGSRLTVL.

This clonotype is termed medium-sized (0.01 to 0.1%). The chain carries TRBV6-1 and TRBJ2-3; D gene uncertain. Trimming cost V 2 bases and J 11 bases, with 11 bases left between them. The CDR3 runs 12 residues. The germline CDR1 and CDR2 sequences are MNHNS and SASEGT. CDR3 sequence reads: CASSELSPLQYF. In nucleotides, the CDR3 is TGTGCCAGCAGTGAATTGTCGCCATTGCAGTATTTT.

This clonotype has more than one count but fewer than ten. CDR3 in DNA: TGTGCCAGCAGCCTGGGGTCGGTTGAGACCCAGTTCTTC. It codes for CASSLGSVETQFF. The genes are TRBV7-2 and TRBJ2-1; D remains unclear. CDR1 and CDR2 from the germline V gene are SGHTA and FQGNSA. V lost 5 bases to trimming and J lost 13 bases, with 18 bases between them. The CDR3 runs to 13 residues. The full variable domain, rest sourced from reference TRBV7-2 and TRBJ2-1, is GAGVSQSPSNKVTEKGKDVELRCDPISGHTALYWYRQSLGQGLEFLIYFQGNSAPDKSGLPSDRFSAERTGGSVSTLTIQRTQQEDSAVYLCASSLGSVETQFFGPGTRLTVL.

The sample holds a few counts of this clonotype. This chain links TRBV10-1 with TRBJ2-2; D is perhaps TRBD1 or TRBD2 (5 bases each). The V end lost 5 bases, the J end lost 4 bases, and 14 bases lay between the germline ends. Germline CDR1 and CDR2: WNHNN and SYGVQD (reference sequence). The CDR3 contains 15 residues. CDR3 protein: CASSTLRGSTGELFF. CDR3 sequence (DNA): TGCGCCAGCAGTACTTTGAGGGGAAGCACCGGGGAGCTGTTTTTT.

This clonotype was found a few times. V gene TRBV11-2 combines with J gene TRBJ1-5, with 7 bases lining up with TRBD1. CDR3 size: 15 residues. Looked up from germline, CDR1 is SGHAT and CDR2 is FQNNGV. V shed 0 bases and J 2 bases; nucleotides not matched to a gene: 1. CDR3 amino acids: CASSLDRGGNQPQHF. CDR3 coding DNA: TGTGCCAGCAGCTTAGACAGGGGGGGCAATCAGCCCCAGCATTTT.